This T cell receptor beta chain came from a study of shared clonotypes between healthy human individuals. Background on the study: Ranging from 18 to 49 in age, donors were two women and a few men.

The authors divided CD4+ cells into CD45RA+ naive and CD45RA-negative memory subsets. This CDR3 region has 15 residues. Germline-derived CDR1 and CDR2 are MDHEN and SYDVKM. The ends were cut back, 3 bases at V and 3 bases at J, with 15 bases in the middle. The method was immunoSEQ multiplex PCR; TCRdb's version includes in-frame clones alone and lacks a portion of them. The sample has over 2 million clones, under 95% seen once; the top ten hold roughly 0.34%. The source of this sequence is a man aged 18 to 35 in good health. Some clones in this sample may be carry-over from other donors' samples. The sample consisted of naive CD4+ T cells from PBMCs. Sample subset: CD45RA+ positively selected. This chain joins TRBV28 and TRBJ2-7; possible D gene TRBD2, 5 bases. CDR3 sequence (DNA): TGTGCCAGCAGTTTCGGAGGTTCACCAATCTACGAGCAGTACTTC. Translating gives CASSFGGSPIYEQYF. Looking up the rest from reference TRBV28 and TRBJ2-7 gives the full variable domain: DVKVTQSSRYLVKRTGEKVFLECVQDMDHENMFWYRQDPGLGLRLIYFSYDVKMKEKGDIPEGYSVSREKKERFSLILESASTNQTSMYLCASSFGGSPIYEQYFGPGTRLTVT.